Given below is one T cell receptor beta chain in context. The antigen is unknown. The sample belongs to a study of a mutant IDH1 vaccine in newly diagnosed glioma. Turning to the study itself: Before enrollment, the patients had been treated with radiotherapy alone, temozolomide alone, or both together. Most of them had received both.

Whole-study findings and limits: The occurrence of vaccine-induced immune responses was seen in 93.3% of patients. Among top peripheral T cell clonotypes, changes seemed unrelated to pseudoprogression.

The protocol was immunoSEQ multiplex PCR, while the TCRdb copy is restricted to in-frame clones and leaves out a portion. Of about 68,000 clones in the sample, about four fifths were seen once. The length of the CDR3 is 11 residues. From germline, CDR1 is MNHEY and CDR2 SVGAGI. V shed 5 bases, J shed 9 bases, and the junction held 2 bases outside the gene matches. Time point denoted: baseline, week 1 (first vaccination visit). Noted treatment: pre-vaccination baseline after standard-of-care therapy. Donor tumors were new WHO grade 3 or 4 IDH1-mutant, ATRX-lost astrocytomas. The TCR was taken from a man in his forties or fifties with glioma. The V and J genes are TRBV6-5 and TRBJ2-3; 7 nucleotides align to TRBD1. Source: PBMCs, taken from a glioma patient treated with radiotherapy, temozolomide or both. The CDR3 nucleotides read TGTGCCAGCAGTCGACAGGGCACGCAGTATTTT. Translation: CASSRQGTQYF.